These 14 T cell receptor beta chains originate from one sample sequenced in a study of T cells in Graves' hyperthyroidism and ophthalmopathy. The investigators amplified TCR beta CDR3 regions from RNA transcripts. The study used the HTBI primer set for a first-round RT-PCR of the TCR CDR3. TCRdb re-called the multiplex PCR reads with MiXCR, one entry per CDR3 protein. The sample shows hundreds of thousands of distinct CDR3 sequences, 15% of them seen only once. Source material: blood. The source of these receptors is a woman aged 25-40 years with Graves' hyperthyroidism.

This clonotype has a handful of counts. The CDR3 sequence is CASSTGQTSGYEQYF. For the CDR3, the DNA is TGTGCCAGCAGTACGGGACAGACGTCGGGCTACGAGCAGTACTTC. This chain connects TRBV28 to TRBJ2-7; 7 bases match TRBD1. The CDR3 runs to 15 residues. Trimming removed 5 bases from V and 3 bases from J; junction bases left unmatched: 10. Germline CDR1 and CDR2: MDHEN and SYDVKM.

The sample holds many counts of this clonotype. This rearrangement joins TRBV20-1 to TRBJ2-3; no clear D gene. The germline CDR1 and CDR2 sequences are DFQATT and SNEGSKA (reference sequence). The CDR3 loop spans 15 amino acids. With 0 bases removed from V and 3 bases from J, the gap between germline ends came to 13 bases. The CDR3 spells CSARDPGLGTDTQYF. The CDR3, as DNA: TGCAGTGCTAGAGATCCTGGGCTAGGAACAGATACGCAGTATTTT.

This chain connects TRBV10-3 to TRBJ2-7; 7 nucleotides line up with TRBD1. CDR1 ENHRY and CDR2 SYGVKD come from the germline V gene. The CDR3 totals 13 residues. V shed 6 bases, J shed 0 bases, and the junction held 2 bases outside the gene matches. CDR3 amino acids: CAISQGDSYEQYF. The DNA for the CDR3 is TGTGCCATCAGCCAGGGGGACTCCTACGAGCAGTACTTC.

This clonotype has just a few counts. CDR3 sequence: CASSASTDTQYF. In DNA, the CDR3 is TGTGCCAGCAGCGCCAGCACAGATACGCAGTATTTT. The V gene is TRBV7-9, the J gene TRBJ2-3, with D hard to call. CDR1 and CDR2 (germline): SEHNR, FQNEAQ (reference sequence). This CDR3 is built from 12 residues. V lost 5 bases, J lost 0 bases, and 3 bases lay in between.

In its sample, this clonotype was seen a few times. This rearrangement joins TRBV20-1 to TRBJ2-7; 9 bases agree with TRBD2. J gave up 2 bases and V 6 bases, and 11 bases lay outside the gene matches. This CDR3 contains 15 residues. From germline, CDR1 is DFQATT and CDR2 SNEGSKA (reference sequence). CDR3 in amino acids: CSAAGGGGGPYEQYF. CDR3 bases: TGCAGTGCCGCGGGAGGGGGCGGGGGTCCCTACGAGCAGTACTTC.

CDR3 DNA sequence: TGCAGTGGACGACAGGGAACCGAGCAGTACTTC. Its protein product is CSGRQGTEQYF. The chain has TRBV20-1 and TRBJ2-7, with 7 bases lining up with TRBD1. The CDR3 spans 11 residues. V lost 7 bases, J lost 6 bases, and 6 bases stayed unmatched. Germline CDR1 DFQATT, CDR2 SNEGSKA (reference sequence).

The chain couples TRBV20-1 to TRBJ2-3; D may be TRBD1 (5 bases). Trimming shortened V by 2 bases and J by 0 bases, and 21 bases separated the two germline ends. The V gene's germline CDR1 is DFQATT and CDR2 SNEGSKA (reference sequence). CDR3 length equals 18 residues. The CDR3, as DNA: TGCAGTGCTAGACCCCTTGACAGTGGATCCCTTAGCACAGATACGCAGTATTTT. It specifies CSARPLDSGSLSTDTQYF.

This clonotype was counted ten times or more. This chain connects TRBV12-3 or TRBV12-4 to TRBJ2-2; D might be TRBD1 (6 bases). Trimming shortened V by 5 bases and J by 3 bases, and 10 bases separated the two germline ends. This CDR3 has 14 amino acids. CDR3: CASSPDRHTGELFF. In DNA form, the CDR3 reads TGTGCCAGCAGTCCCGACAGGCACACCGGGGAGCTGTTTTTT.

This clonotype showed up many times. This chain joins TRBV20-1 and TRBJ2-1, with no clear D. The CDR3 runs to 12 residues. Germline V gene lookup returns CDR1 DFQATT and CDR2 SNEGSKA (reference sequence). With 1 base removed from V and 0 bases from J, the gap between germline ends came to 1 base. CDR3 DNA sequence: TGCAGTGCTAGAGCCTCCTACAATGAGCAGTTCTTC. It specifies CSARASYNEQFF.

Only a few counts were recorded for this clonotype. In nucleotides, the CDR3 is TGTGCCAGCAGCCAAGATAGCGGGAGTTGGCAAGAGACCCAGTACTTC. Its translation: CASSQDSGSWQETQYF. The gene calls are TRBV3-1 and TRBJ2-5, with 9 bases aligning to TRBD2. The CDR3 extends over 16 amino acids. The V segment lost 0 bases and the J segment 2 bases; nucleotides outside the gene matches: 4. Germline V gene sequence: CDR1 LGHDT, CDR2 YNNKEL (reference sequence).

The chain joins TRBV18 to TRBJ2-1, with D maybe TRBD1 (6 bases). Germline CDR1 is KGHSH and CDR2 is LQKENI. This CDR3 is 15 amino acids long. Deletions cut 3 bases from V and 8 bases from J, with 17 bases between. As DNA, the CDR3 is TGTGCCAGCTCACCCGGGGCAGCAGGGGCTCATGAGCAGTTCTTC. Amino acids: CASSPGAAGAHEQFF.

This clonotype has a handful of counts. The chain uses TRBV2 and TRBJ2-1, with TRBD2 matching 11 bases. CDR3 length: 18 amino acids. With 1 base clipped from V and 2 bases from J, the junction kept 7 bases outside the gene matches. Germline CDR1 and CDR2: SNHLY and FYNNEI. DNA for the CDR3: TGTGCCAGCAGTGAAGTGGGGACTAGCGGAGGGACCTACAATGAGCAGTTCTTC. Protein: CASSEVGTSGGTYNEQFF.

This clonotype appeared many times. In DNA, the CDR3 is TGTGCCAGCAGCTTAAGGGGTACAGGGGTCTACGAGCAGTACTTC. Protein product: CASSLRGTGVYEQYF. The chain employs TRBV7-9 and TRBJ2-7; TRBD1 matches 7 bases. V gave up 2 bases and J gave up 3 bases; unmatched junction bases: 7. The V gene's germline CDR1 is SEHNR and CDR2 FQNEAQ (reference sequence). This CDR3 is built from 15 residues.

This clonotype was recorded a few times. The CDR3 region has the DNA TGCGCCAGCAGTGAGGGGACGGAGGATAGCTACGAGCAGTACTTC. As protein: CASSEGTEDSYEQYF. The chain carries TRBV10-1 and TRBJ2-7, with D perhaps TRBD1 or TRBD2 (5 bases each). V lost 2 bases and J 3 bases, leaving 14 bases between the germline ends. CDR1 and CDR2 (germline): WNHNN, SYGVQD (reference sequence). This CDR3 is built from 15 residues.